This passage covers 17 T cell receptor beta chains from one sample sequenced in a study of cytomegalovirus exposure and HLA in healthy donors. The study ran its PCR with 60 Vbeta and 13 Jbeta primers. Repertoires were generated with immunoSEQ multiplex PCR, while TCRdb's copy carries only in-frame clones and drops some. The sample includes more than 85,000 clones, 69% seen only once; the top ten take 1.2%. The sequencing input was PBMCs. Receptor source: a female donor in good health and CMV-seronegative.

This chain links TRBV13 with TRBJ2-3, with 9 bases aligning to TRBD1. Germline values: CDR1 PRHDT, CDR2 FYEKMQ (reference sequence). CDR3 length: 17 amino acids. With V trimmed by 4 bases and J by 2 bases, 10 bases remained unmatched. The CDR3: CASSSTGGTGNTDTQYF. As DNA, the CDR3 is TGTGCCAGCAGCTCTACCGGAGGGACAGGGAACACAGATACGCAGTATTTT.

The genes are TRBV7-9 and TRBJ2-3, with 8 bases lining up with TRBD1. Germline trimming cut 8 bases from V and 2 bases from J; bases unmatched to any gene: 12. The length of the CDR3 is 16 residues. Germline V gives CDR1 SEHNR, CDR2 FQNEAQ (reference sequence). The CDR3 DNA follows: TGTGCCAGCGGATCAATTGACAGGGGAAACACAGATACGCAGTATTTT. It specifies CASGSIDRGNTDTQYF.

The rearrangement uses TRBV6-6 and TRBJ2-7; D is uncertain. Germline V gene sequence: CDR1 MNHNY, CDR2 SVGAGI (reference sequence). The CDR3 is 12 residues long. Trimming removed 6 bases from V and 3 bases from J, with 9 bases in between. Written as DNA, the CDR3 is TGTGCCAGCAGCCTGGGCCTCTACGAGCAGTACTTC. It translates to CASSLGLYEQYF.

The rearrangement links TRBV11-2 to TRBJ1-2; no clear D gene. V was cut by 5 bases and J by 8 bases, with 18 bases left in between. Per the germline V gene, CDR1 is SGHAT and CDR2 is FQNNGV. The CDR3 runs to 14 residues. Here the CDR3 reads CASSLPGRGRGYTF. The CDR3, as DNA: TGTGCCAGCAGCCTACCCGGGCGGGGTAGGGGCTACACCTTC.

This clone was seen once. A junction end diverges from the germline sequence, so it may reflect a read error. This chain joins TRBV5-6 and TRBJ1-2; TRBD1 matches at 8 bases. Germline CDR1 and CDR2: SGHDT and YYEEEE. The CDR3 extends over 15 amino acids. CDR3 nucleotides: TGTGCCAGCAGCTTCTTTGACGACAGGGGAATGAGCTACCCCTTC. It codes for CASSFFDDRGMSYPF.

This chain connects TRBV6-1 to TRBJ1-3; perhaps TRBD1 as D (5 bases). The CDR3 contains 19 residues. Trimming removed 1 base at V and 0 bases at J, with 19 bases between. Germline CDR1 and CDR2: MNHNS and SASEGT. CDR3: CASSEVAGDLHHSGNTIYF. The CDR3 DNA reads TGTGCCAGCAGTGAAGTGGCGGGGGACTTACACCACTCTGGAAACACCATATATTTT.

The sample holds a few counts of this clone. V and J are TRBV5-1 and TRBJ1-1, with unresolved D. Trimming cost V 4 bases and J 10 bases, with 20 bases left between them. CDR1 SGHRS and CDR2 YFSETQ come from the germline V gene. The CDR3 length is 14 residues. The CDR3 bases are TGCGCCAGCAGCCCCAACTACGGGGATGAGGGAGCTTTCTTT. As protein: CASSPNYGDEGAFF.

This clone has only one observation. The gene calls are TRBV5-1 and TRBJ2-7, with D possibly being TRBD1 (6 bases). CDR1 and CDR2 from the germline V gene are SGHRS and YFSETQ. The CDR3 length is 15 residues. Trimming removed 0 bases from V and 2 bases from J, with 12 bases in between. CDR3 in amino acids: CASSLAGQPTYEQYF. CDR3 in DNA: TGCGCCAGCAGCTTGGCTGGACAGCCGACCTACGAGCAGTACTTC.

The J gene is TRBJ2-2, the V gene TRBV30; TRBD1 agrees at 7 bases. V shed 5 bases and J 7 bases; nucleotides not matched to a gene: 4. CDR3 length equals 12 residues. Germline CDR1 GTSNPN, CDR2 SVGIG (reference sequence). CDR3 in DNA: TGTGCCTGGGCGACAGGGCACGGGGAGCTGTTTTTT. This gives the protein CAWATGHGELFF.

The V and J genes are TRBV7-8 and TRBJ1-1; the D is unclear. Trimming took off 3 bases at V and 1 base at J, with 9 bases between the two ends. This CDR3 spans 14 amino acids. Germline CDR1 is SGHVS and CDR2 is FQNEAQ. The CDR3: CASSFGKQNTEAFF. The CDR3, as DNA: TGTGCCAGCAGCTTTGGCAAACAGAACACTGAAGCTTTCTTT.

The DNA of the CDR3 is TGTGCCAGCAGCAGGACTAGCGGGATTGGGGGAGATACGCAGTATTTT. Amino acid sequence: CASSRTSGIGGDTQYF. This chain uses TRBV11-2 with TRBJ2-3; TRBD2 matches 12 bases. Germline CDR1 and CDR2: SGHAT and FQNNGV. The CDR3 has 16 amino acids. V gave up 5 bases and J gave up 5 bases; unmatched junction bases: 8.

The chain couples TRBV27 to TRBJ1-2, with 8 bases aligning to TRBD1. Germline assignment: CDR1 MNHEY and CDR2 SMNVEV (reference sequence). The CDR3 consists of 15 residues. V shed 3 bases and J 7 bases; nucleotides not matched to a gene: 10. Here the CDR3 DNA reads TGTGCCAGCAGTTTTGACAGGGGAGGGGGAGTTGGCTACACCTTC. It is translated as CASSFDRGGGVGYTF.

This clone was counted a single time. The CDR3 loop is CAWSGGQGIGEKLFF. As DNA, the CDR3 is TGTGCCTGGAGTGGGGGTCAGGGGATCGGTGAAAAACTGTTTTTT. The genes are TRBV30 and TRBJ1-4, with TRBD1 as a possible D gene (6 bases). CDR1 is GTSNPN, CDR2 SVGIG, per germline (reference sequence). Between the trimmed V and J ends, which lost 1 base and 7 bases, there was a span of 16 bases. CDR3 length: 15 amino acids.

The rearrangement links TRBV27 to TRBJ1-6; D not certain. V gave up 2 bases and J gave up 10 bases, with 9 bases separating them. Per germline, CDR1 MNHEY and CDR2 SMNVEV (reference sequence). CDR3 length equals 13 residues. This chain's CDR3 is CASSLEVWSPLHF. As DNA, the CDR3 is TGTGCCAGCAGTTTAGAGGTTTGGTCACCCCTCCACTTT.

The chain uses TRBV19 and TRBJ1-2; D possibly corresponds to TRBD1 (6 bases). The CDR3 has 17 amino acids. V was trimmed by 3 bases and J by 0 bases, leaving 17 bases between them. Germline lookup yields CDR1 LNHDA and CDR2 SQIVND (reference sequence). The CDR3 is CASSIGGQLPPNYGYTF. In nucleotides, the CDR3 is TGTGCCAGTAGTATTGGAGGACAGCTCCCTCCTAACTATGGCTACACCTTC.

This chain connects TRBV7-2 to TRBJ1-5; D might be TRBD1 (6 bases). Germline CDR1 SGHTA, CDR2 FQGNSA. The CDR3 covers 14 residues. The V end lost 5 bases, the J end lost 0 bases, and 8 bases lay between the germline ends. The CDR3 DNA reads as TGTGCCAGCAGCCCACAGGGTAGCAATCAGCCCCAGCATTTT. It codes for CASSPQGSNQPQHF.

V is TRBV7-8 and J is TRBJ1-1, with 7 bases lining up with TRBD1. This CDR3 region has 17 residues. V lost 1 base to trimming and J lost 3 bases; unmatched junction nucleotides: 11. From germline, CDR1 is SGHVS and CDR2 FQNEAQ. Here the CDR3 reads CASSLVWTRGRDTEAFF. The CDR3 DNA sequence: TGTGCCAGCAGCTTAGTATGGACGAGGGGGCGAGACACTGAAGCTTTCTTT.